This T cell receptor beta chain was retrieved from a study of vaccination and CD4 T cells after COVID-19. On the study more broadly: Each participant underwent a two-dose regimen of either the BNT162b2 or the mRNA-1273 vaccine.

Germline lookup yields CDR1 LGHNA and CDR2 YNFKEQ. This CDR3 has 17 residues. Trimming pared 1 base from V and 6 bases from J, leaving 19 bases between. Noted time point: late sampling 161 to 241 days after vaccination in three convalescent patients. Treatment reported: approximately nine-day PBMC culture with coronavirus spike peptide pools or control peptides (ViraFEST assay). Cultured CD4+ T-cell DNA underwent Oncomine TCR Beta short-read sequencing. TCRdb reprocessed the PCR reads with MiXCR, giving one entry per CDR3 protein. The data contain 20,000 to 30,000 distinct CDR3 sequences, 30% of them singletons. Worth noting for this clonotype: The target antigen is unknown.

The clonotype was recovered from a human donor who had recovered from COVID-19. The chain employs TRBV4-2 and TRBJ1-5, with D maybe TRBD1 (5 bases). The input for sequencing was CD4+ T cells from blood, cultured in vitro, taken about 7 months after SARS-CoV-2 vaccination. The DNA of the CDR3 is TGTGCCAGCAGCCAAGCCAGAGACAGCCTGAAGGGTCAGCCCCAGCATTTT. This encodes CASSQARDSLKGQPQHF.